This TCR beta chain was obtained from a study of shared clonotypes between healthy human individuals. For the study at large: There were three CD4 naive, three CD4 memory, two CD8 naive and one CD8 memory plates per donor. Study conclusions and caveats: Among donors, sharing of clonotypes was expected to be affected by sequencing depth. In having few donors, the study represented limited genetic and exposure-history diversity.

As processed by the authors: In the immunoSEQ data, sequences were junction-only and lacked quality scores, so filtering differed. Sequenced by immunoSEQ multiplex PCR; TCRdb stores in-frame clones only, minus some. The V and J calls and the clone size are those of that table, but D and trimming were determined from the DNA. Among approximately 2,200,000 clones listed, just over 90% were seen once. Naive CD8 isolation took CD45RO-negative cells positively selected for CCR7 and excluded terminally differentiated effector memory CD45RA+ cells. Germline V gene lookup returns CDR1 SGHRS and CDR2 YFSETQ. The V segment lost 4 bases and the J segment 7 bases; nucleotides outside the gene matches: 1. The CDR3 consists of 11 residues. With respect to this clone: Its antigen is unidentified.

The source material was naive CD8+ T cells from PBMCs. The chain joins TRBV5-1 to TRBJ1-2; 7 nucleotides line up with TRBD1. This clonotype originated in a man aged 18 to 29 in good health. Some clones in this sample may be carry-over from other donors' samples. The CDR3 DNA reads TGCGCCAGCAGCAGGGACAGTGGCTACACCTTC. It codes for CASSRDSGYTF. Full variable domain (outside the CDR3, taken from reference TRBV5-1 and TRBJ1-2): KAGVTQTPRYLIKTRGQQVTLSCSPISGHRSVSWYQQTPGQGLQFLFEYFSETQRNKGNFPGRFSGRQFSNSRSEMNVSTLELGDSALYLCASSRDSGYTFGSGTRLTVV.